Shown below are 20 T cell receptor beta chains from a single sample sequenced in a study of tumor-infiltrating lymphocytes in localized non-small cell lung cancer listed by TCRdb under 2021. The library was generated by the immunoSEQ multiplex PCR assay. In TCRdb, the immuneACCESS table is reduced to in-frame sequences with V and J assigned. These tables do not hold every clone; where another copy was compared, an unresolved V gene accounts for under half, and the others remain unexplained. This sample holds around 13,000 clones; approximately 85% were observed only once. About 4% of the sample rests with the top ten. The source material was uninvolved lung tissue not adjacent to the tumor. These receptors all stem from a human donor with non-small cell lung cancer.

The chain carries TRBV25-1 and TRBJ2-5, with TRBD2 as a possible D gene (6 bases). Trimming left V 4 bases short and J 5 bases short, with 14 bases between. The CDR3 is 14 residues long. Germline V lookup: CDR1 MGHDK, CDR2 SYGVNS. The CDR3 protein is CASSVGGPQETQYF. The CDR3 bases are TGTGCCAGCAGTGTGGGGGGACCGCAGGAGACCCAGTACTTC.

The genes are TRBV6-4 and TRBJ2-1, with 11 bases lining up with TRBD2. CDR1 and CDR2 from the germline V gene are MRHNA and SNTAGT. This CDR3 is 14 amino acids long. J lost 8 bases, V lost 6 bases, and 6 bases had no gene match. This CDR3 is CASSTSGSFDEQFF. In nucleotides, the CDR3 is TGTGCCAGCAGCACTAGCGGGAGTTTCGATGAGCAGTTCTTC.

The CDR3 DNA sequence: TGCGCCCGAGCAGGGATAGCGGGTCACAATGAGCAGTTCTTC. Its translation is CARAGIAGHNEQFF. This sequence joins TRBV10-1 and TRBJ2-1; TRBD2 matches 7 bases. The V segment lost 11 bases and the J segment 5 bases; nucleotides outside the gene matches: 12. Per the germline V gene, CDR1 is WNHNN and CDR2 is SYGVQD (reference sequence). The CDR3 has 14 residues.

The CDR3 here is CASSLPGGVANEQFF. The CDR3 nucleotides read TGTGCCAGCAGCTTACCCGGGGGAGTAGCAAATGAGCAGTTCTTC. This chain links TRBV6-6 with TRBJ2-1, with a tentative D call TRBD2 (6 bases). Germline CDR1 and CDR2: MNHNY and SVGAGI (reference sequence). CDR3 length: 15 amino acids. The V end lost 6 bases, the J end lost 7 bases, and 19 bases lay between the germline ends.

In DNA form, the CDR3 reads TGTGCCAGCCGGGACAGGGGGCTTGATACGCAGTATTTT. Protein sequence: CASRDRGLDTQYF. The chain employs TRBV6-1 and TRBJ2-3; TRBD1 matches 12 bases. From germline, CDR1 is MNHNS and CDR2 SASEGT. V shed 8 bases, J shed 6 bases, and the junction held 3 bases outside the gene matches. This CDR3 has 13 residues.

This chain links TRBV30 with TRBJ2-7; no definite D call. In germline, CDR1 is GTSNPN, CDR2 SVGIG (reference sequence). The CDR3 spans 13 residues. V lost 0 bases and J 7 bases, leaving 13 bases between the germline ends. The CDR3 protein is CAWSVAFRSEQYF. The CDR3 DNA sequence: TGTGCCTGGAGTGTAGCCTTCAGGTCTGAGCAGTACTTC.

This chain links TRBV11-2 with TRBJ1-3; 7 bases line up with TRBD1. The CDR3 consists of 16 residues. Trimming cost V 1 base and J 2 bases; bases outside gene matches: 5. Germline lookup yields CDR1 SGHAT and CDR2 FQNNGV. The CDR3 nucleotides are TGTGCCAGCAGCTTAGGGACAGGCCCACCTGGAAACACCATATATTTT. This codes for CASSLGTGPPGNTIYF.

The chain has TRBV19 and TRBJ1-4, with D hard to call. The CDR3 totals 15 residues. V gave up 6 bases and J gave up 0 bases, with 11 bases separating them. Germline V gene sequence: CDR1 LNHDA, CDR2 SQIVND (reference sequence). Here the CDR3 DNA reads TGTGCCAGTAGGTCAGGAGCTGCAACTAATGAAAAACTGTTTTTT. Translation: CASRSGAATNEKLFF.

This rearrangement joins TRBV29-1 to TRBJ2-3; TRBD2 aligns across 10 bases. The CDR3 extends over 14 amino acids. After removal of 6 bases from V and 3 bases from J, the junction contained 6 bases not matched to a gene. CDR1 is SQVTM, CDR2 ANQGSEA, per germline. As DNA, the CDR3 is TGCAGCGTGACGAGCGGGAGGGCAACAGATACGCAGTATTTT. Translation: CSVTSGRATDTQYF.

The V and J genes are TRBV11-2 and TRBJ1-6, with D perhaps TRBD1 (5 bases). Germline CDR1 is SGHAT and CDR2 is FQNNGV. V was clipped by 1 base and J by 13 bases, with 11 bases between them. The CDR3 consists of 13 residues. CDR3 loop: CASSLGRGRPLHF. The CDR3 bases are TGTGCCAGCAGCTTAGGTCGGGGGAGGCCCCTCCACTTT.

V gene TRBV29-1 combines with J gene TRBJ2-3; 9 bases align to TRBD2. In germline, CDR1 is SQVTM, CDR2 ANQGSEA. V lost 3 bases, J lost 3 bases, and 7 bases stayed unmatched. This CDR3 spans 15 amino acids. CDR3 residues: CSVEGASGKTDTQYF. The DNA of the CDR3 is TGCAGCGTTGAGGGGGCTAGCGGGAAGACAGATACGCAGTATTTT.

V and J are TRBV19 and TRBJ2-3; no firm D call. This CDR3 region has 14 residues. Deletions cut 5 bases from V and 5 bases from J, with 14 bases between. Per germline, CDR1 LNHDA and CDR2 SQIVND (reference sequence). The CDR3 sequence: CASSLPDTIDTQYF. CDR3 nucleotides: TGTGCCAGTAGTCTCCCCGACACTATAGATACGCAGTATTTT.

V usage is TRBV5-1 and J usage is TRBJ2-2, with a possible D match to TRBD1 (5 bases). Looked up from germline, CDR1 is SGHRS and CDR2 is YFSETQ. Trimming cost V 1 base and J 4 bases, with 11 bases left between them. The CDR3 consists of 15 residues. This CDR3 reads CASSLLDSVTGELFF. CDR3 DNA: TGCGCCAGCAGCTTGCTAGACAGCGTCACCGGGGAGCTGTTTTTT.

This chain connects TRBV11-2 to TRBJ2-1, with a weak D call TRBD1 (6 bases). Germline CDR1 and CDR2: SGHAT and FQNNGV. Trimming removed 5 bases at V and 3 bases at J, with 14 bases between. The CDR3 contains 15 residues. The CDR3 spells CASSQSGASYNEQFF. The CDR3 region has the DNA TGTGCCAGCAGCCAGTCAGGGGCGAGCTACAATGAGCAGTTCTTC.

The rearrangement joins TRBV30 to TRBJ2-2, with 16 bases matching TRBD2. This CDR3 is built from 17 residues. The germline gives CDR1 GTSNPN, CDR2 SVGIG (reference sequence). After removal of 5 bases from V and 3 bases from J, the junction contained 6 bases not matched to a gene. The CDR3 is CAWSPGLAGGYTGELFF. The CDR3 DNA is TGTGCCTGGTCCCCGGGACTAGCGGGAGGGTACACCGGGGAGCTGTTTTTT. The variable domain in full, completed from reference TRBV30 and TRBJ2-2, reads SQTIHQWPATLVQPVGSPLSLECTVEGTSNPNLYWYRQAAGRGLQLLFYSVGIGQISSEVPQNLSASRPQDRQFILSSKKLLLSDSGFYLCAWSPGLAGGYTGELFFGEGSRLTVL.

This sequence joins TRBV10-1 and TRBJ1-1; D remains ambiguous. With 0 bases removed from V and 6 bases from J, the gap between germline ends came to 11 bases. This CDR3 has 14 amino acids. Germline CDR1 reads WNHNN; CDR2 reads SYGVQD (reference sequence). The CDR3 spells CASSESAGSAEAFF. For the CDR3, the DNA is TGCGCCAGCAGTGAGTCGGCAGGTTCGGCTGAAGCTTTCTTT.

The V call is TRBV2, the J call TRBJ1-2, with 7 bases aligning to TRBD1. The V segment lost 3 bases and the J segment 8 bases; nucleotides outside the gene matches: 9. The CDR3 totals 14 residues. Germline CDR1 and CDR2: SNHLY and FYNNEI. The CDR3 bases are TGTGCCAGCAGTGACACATTACAGGGGTTGGGCTACACCTTC. It specifies CASSDTLQGLGYTF.

The chain couples TRBV19 to TRBJ2-7, with D perhaps being TRBD1 or TRBD2 (5 bases each). The length of the CDR3 is 13 residues. The V gene's germline CDR1 is LNHDA and CDR2 SQIVND (reference sequence). V was clipped by 5 bases and J by 7 bases, with 15 bases between them. CDR3 nucleotide sequence: TGTGCCAGTAGTCCGGGACCGAGATCGGAGCAGTACTTC. This sequence encodes CASSPGPRSEQYF.

This sequence joins TRBV5-1 and TRBJ2-6; no definite D call. V was pared by 0 bases and J by 4 bases, with 8 bases between. This CDR3 spans 15 amino acids. Germline CDR1 is SGHRS and CDR2 is YFSETQ. For the CDR3, the DNA is TGCGCCAGCAGCTTGGATTCTTTCGGGGCCAACGTCCTGACTTTC. This gives the protein CASSLDSFGANVLTF.

This chain connects TRBV2 to TRBJ1-1, with unresolved D. The CDR3 totals 11 residues. From germline, CDR1 is SNHLY and CDR2 FYNNEI. The V and J ends lost 7 bases and 7 bases respectively, with 10 bases between them. CDR3 DNA: TGTGCCAGCAAGGGCCCTAATGAAGCTTTCTTT. Translating it yields CASKGPNEAFF.